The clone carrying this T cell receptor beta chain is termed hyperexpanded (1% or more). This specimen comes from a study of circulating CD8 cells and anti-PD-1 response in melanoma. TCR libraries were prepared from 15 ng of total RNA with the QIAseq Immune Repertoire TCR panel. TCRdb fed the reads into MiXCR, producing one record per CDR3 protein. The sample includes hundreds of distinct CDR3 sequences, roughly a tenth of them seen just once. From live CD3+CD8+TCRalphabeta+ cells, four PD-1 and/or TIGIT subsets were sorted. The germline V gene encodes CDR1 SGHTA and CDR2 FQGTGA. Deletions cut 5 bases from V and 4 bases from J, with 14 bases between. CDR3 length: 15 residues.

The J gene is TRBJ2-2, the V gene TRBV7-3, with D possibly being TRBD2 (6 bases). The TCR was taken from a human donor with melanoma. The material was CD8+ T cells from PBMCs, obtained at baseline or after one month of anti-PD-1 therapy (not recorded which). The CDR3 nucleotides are TGTGCCAGCAGCCGGCTAGCGAGAGGCACCGGGGAGCTGTTTTTT. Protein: CASSRLARGTGELFF.